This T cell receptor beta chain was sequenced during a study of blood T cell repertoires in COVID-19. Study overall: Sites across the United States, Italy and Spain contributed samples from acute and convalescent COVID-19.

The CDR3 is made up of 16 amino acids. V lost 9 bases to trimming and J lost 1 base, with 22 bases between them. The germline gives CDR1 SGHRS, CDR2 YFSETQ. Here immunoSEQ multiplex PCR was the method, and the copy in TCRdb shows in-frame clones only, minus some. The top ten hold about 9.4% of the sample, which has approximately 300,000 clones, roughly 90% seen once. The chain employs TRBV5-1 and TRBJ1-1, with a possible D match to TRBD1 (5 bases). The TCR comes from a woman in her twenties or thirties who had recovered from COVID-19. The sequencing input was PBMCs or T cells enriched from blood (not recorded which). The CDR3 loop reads CATQPGEGRSNTEAFF. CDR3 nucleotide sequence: TGCGCCACCCAACCAGGCGAGGGGAGGTCGAACACTGAAGCTTTCTTT.